This T cell receptor beta chain was recovered during a study of spatial heterogeneity in lung cancer. On the study more broadly: Detection of beta-chain sequences consistently exceeded that of alpha-chain sequences. On average, each unique TCR and UMI combination appeared more than ten times in raw reads.

General study points: At resection, ubiquitous expanded tumor TCRs appeared in blood more than at follow-up.

On each TCR cDNA molecule, a unique molecular identifier was present. MiXCR was run by TCRdb on the 5' RACE reads, yielding one entry per CDR3 protein. The sample holds around 12,000 distinct CDR3 sequences, 11% to 15% seen once. Time point here: sample taken at primary tumor resection. Whole RNA, isolated from tumor, nontumor lung or frozen PBMC, was sequenced without prior sorting. The germline V gene has CDR1 LGHNA and CDR2 YSLEER. V dropped 1 base and J dropped 7 bases, with 2 bases sitting between them. The CDR3 is made up of 11 amino acids. Remarks on this clonotype: Its antigen is not known.

This chain joins TRBV4-3 and TRBJ2-1; D is uncertain. The sequence came from a male donor with early-stage non-small cell lung cancer. Source: PBMCs, taken at surgery. The CDR3 DNA reads TGCGCCAGCAGCCAAGCGAATGAGCAGTTCTTC. It encodes CASSQANEQFF.